Below, 3 T cell receptor beta chains from the same sample are listed, as sequenced in a study of blood T cell repertoires in COVID-19. Produced via immunoSEQ multiplex PCR; TCRdb's table is partial and in-frame only. The sample records roughly 240,000 clones, over 65% being singletons. Sequences were obtained from peripheral blood. These receptors all stem from a man aged 55 to 70 who had recovered from COVID-19.

This chain connects TRBV29-1 to TRBJ1-2; 8 bases align to TRBD1. The J segment lost 4 bases and the V segment lost 5 bases, leaving 9 bases of the junction unmatched. The CDR3 extends over 14 amino acids. Germline lookup yields CDR1 SQVTM and CDR2 ANQGSEA. The DNA for the CDR3 is TGCAGCGTTCCCCCGGACAGGGAGGGCTATGGCTACACCTTC. It specifies CSVPPDREGYGYTF.

This sequence joins TRBV30 and TRBJ1-6; D is undetermined. CDR3 size: 15 residues. Germline V gene sequence: CDR1 GTSNPN, CDR2 SVGIG (reference sequence). V dropped 0 bases and J dropped 9 bases, with 15 bases sitting between them. The CDR3 is CAWSVSSAVGSPLHF. The CDR3 nucleotides read TGTGCCTGGAGTGTCTCTTCGGCGGTTGGTTCACCCCTCCACTTT.

The rearrangement uses TRBV5-1 and TRBJ2-7; D is possibly TRBD2 (6 bases). The germline V gene has CDR1 SGHRS and CDR2 YFSETQ. Trimming pared 5 bases from V and 4 bases from J, leaving 25 bases between. The length of the CDR3 is 17 residues. In DNA form, the CDR3 reads TGCGCCAGCAGACGTTCGGTGGAGGGCGGAATTAAGTACGAGCAGTACTTC. Translated, it gives CASRRSVEGGIKYEQYF.